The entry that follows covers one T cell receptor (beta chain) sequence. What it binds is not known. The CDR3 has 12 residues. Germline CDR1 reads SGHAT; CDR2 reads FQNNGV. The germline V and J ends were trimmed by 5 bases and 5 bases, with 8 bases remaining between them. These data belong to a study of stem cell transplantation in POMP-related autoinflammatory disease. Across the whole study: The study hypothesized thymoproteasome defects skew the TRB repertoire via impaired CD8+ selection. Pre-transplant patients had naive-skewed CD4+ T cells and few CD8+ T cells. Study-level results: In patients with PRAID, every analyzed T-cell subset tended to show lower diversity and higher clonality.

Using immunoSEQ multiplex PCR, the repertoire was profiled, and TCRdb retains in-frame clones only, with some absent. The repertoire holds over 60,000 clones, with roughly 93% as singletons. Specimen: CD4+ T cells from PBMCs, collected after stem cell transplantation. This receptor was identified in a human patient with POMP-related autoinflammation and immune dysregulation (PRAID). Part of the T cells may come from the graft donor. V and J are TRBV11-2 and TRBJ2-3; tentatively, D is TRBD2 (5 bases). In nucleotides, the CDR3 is TGTGCCAGCAGCCAAGGAGGAGATACGCAGTATTTT. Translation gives CASSQGGDTQYF. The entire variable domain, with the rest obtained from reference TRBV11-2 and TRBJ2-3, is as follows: EAGVAQSPRYKIIEKRQSVAFWCNPISGHATLYWYQQILGQGPKLLIQFQNNGVVDDSQLPKDRFSAERLKGVDSTLKIQPAKLEDSAVYLCASSQGGDTQYFGPGTRLTVL.